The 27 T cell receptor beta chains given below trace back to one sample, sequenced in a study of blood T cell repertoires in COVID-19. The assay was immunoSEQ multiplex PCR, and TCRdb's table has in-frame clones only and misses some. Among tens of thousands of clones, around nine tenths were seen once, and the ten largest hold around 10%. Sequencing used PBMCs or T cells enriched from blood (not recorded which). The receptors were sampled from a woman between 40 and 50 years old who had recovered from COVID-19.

In DNA, the CDR3 is TGTGCCAGCAGCTTTCGCCGGGACTTTGGAGAGCAGTTCTTC. Protein product: CASSFRRDFGEQFF. The chain uses TRBV11-1 and TRBJ2-1, with D maybe TRBD2 (6 bases). Germline V gene sequence: CDR1 SGHAT, CDR2 FQDESV (reference sequence). Deletions cut 3 bases from V and 10 bases from J, with 16 bases between. The CDR3 loop spans 14 amino acids.

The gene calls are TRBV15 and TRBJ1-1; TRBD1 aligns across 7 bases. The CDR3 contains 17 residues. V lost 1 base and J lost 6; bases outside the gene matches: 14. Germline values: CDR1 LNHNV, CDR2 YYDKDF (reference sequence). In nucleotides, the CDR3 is TGTGCCACCAGCAGAGTTTGGAGGGGGCAGAGGCGGCCTGAAGCTTTCTTT. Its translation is CATSRVWRGQRRPEAFF.

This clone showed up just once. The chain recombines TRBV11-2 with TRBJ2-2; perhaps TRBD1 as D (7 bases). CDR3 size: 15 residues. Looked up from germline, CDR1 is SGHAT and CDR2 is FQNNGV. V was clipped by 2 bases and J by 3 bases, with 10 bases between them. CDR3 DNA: TGTGCCAGCAGCTTACGGGGGACAGACACCGGGGAGCTGTTTTTT. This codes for CASSLRGTDTGELFF.

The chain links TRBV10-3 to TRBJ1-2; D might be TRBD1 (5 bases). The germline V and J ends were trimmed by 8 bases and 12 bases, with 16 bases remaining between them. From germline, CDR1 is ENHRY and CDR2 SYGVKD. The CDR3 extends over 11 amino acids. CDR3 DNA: TGTGCCATCGGGTCCCAGGGTGCGGACACCTTC. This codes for CAIGSQGADTF.

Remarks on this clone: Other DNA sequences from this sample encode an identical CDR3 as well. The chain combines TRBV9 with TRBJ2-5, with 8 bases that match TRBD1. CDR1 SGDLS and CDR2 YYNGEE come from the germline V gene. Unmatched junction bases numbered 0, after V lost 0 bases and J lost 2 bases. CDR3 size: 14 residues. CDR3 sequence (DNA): TGTGCCAGCAGCGTAGGGACAGGGCAAGAGACCCAGTACTTC. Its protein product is CASSVGTGQETQYF. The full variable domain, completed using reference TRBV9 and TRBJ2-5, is DSGVTQTPKHLITATGQRVTLRCSPRSGDLSVYWYQQSLDQGLQFLIQYYNGEERAKGNILERFSAQQFPDLHSELNLSSLELGDSALYFCASSVGTGQETQYFGPGTRLLVL.

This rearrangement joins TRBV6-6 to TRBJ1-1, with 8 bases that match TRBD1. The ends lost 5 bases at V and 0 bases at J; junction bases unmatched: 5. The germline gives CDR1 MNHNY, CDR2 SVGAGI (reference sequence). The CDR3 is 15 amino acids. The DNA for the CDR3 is TGTGCCAGCAGTCCGCCGGGACAGGTGAACACTGAAGCTTTCTTT. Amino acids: CASSPPGQVNTEAFF.

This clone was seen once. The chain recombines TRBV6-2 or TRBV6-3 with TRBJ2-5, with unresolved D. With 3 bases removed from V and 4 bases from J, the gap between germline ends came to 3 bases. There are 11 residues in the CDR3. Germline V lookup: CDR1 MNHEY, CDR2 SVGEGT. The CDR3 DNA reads TGTGCCAGCAGTTATATAGAGACCCAGTACTTC. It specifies CASSYIETQYF.

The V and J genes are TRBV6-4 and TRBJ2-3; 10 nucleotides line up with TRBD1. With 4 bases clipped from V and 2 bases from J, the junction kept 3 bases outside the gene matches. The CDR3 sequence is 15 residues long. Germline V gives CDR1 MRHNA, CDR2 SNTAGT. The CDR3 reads CASSAGTGDTDTQYF. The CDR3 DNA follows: TGTGCCAGCAGTGCCGGGACAGGGGACACAGATACGCAGTATTTT.

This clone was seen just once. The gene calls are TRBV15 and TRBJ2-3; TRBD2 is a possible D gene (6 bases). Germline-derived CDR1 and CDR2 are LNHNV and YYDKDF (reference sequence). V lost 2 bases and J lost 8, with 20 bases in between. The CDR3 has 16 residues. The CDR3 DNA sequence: TGTGCCACCAGCAGAACGGGAGTAGGTGAAGGGAGTACGCAGTATTTT. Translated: CATSRTGVGEGSTQYF.

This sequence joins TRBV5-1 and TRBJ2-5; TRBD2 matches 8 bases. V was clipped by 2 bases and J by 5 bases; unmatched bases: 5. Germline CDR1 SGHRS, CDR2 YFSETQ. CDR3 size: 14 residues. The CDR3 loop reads CASSFQAGAETQYF. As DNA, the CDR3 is TGCGCCAGCAGCTTTCAAGCGGGGGCGGAGACCCAGTACTTC.

The CDR3 DNA reads as TGTGCCAGCAGCCTCCGGAACAGGGCGAACACTGAAGCTTTCTTT. Residues: CASSLRNRANTEAFF. The chain links TRBV14 to TRBJ1-1; the D gene is possibly TRBD1 (6 bases). This CDR3 is 15 amino acids long. Germline loops: CDR1 SGHDN, CDR2 FVKESK. V lost 4 bases and J lost 1, with 13 bases in between.

In DNA, the CDR3 is TGTGCCAGCAGCTGGGCGGTTGAGGGAGAGCAGTTCTTC. Translated: CASSWAVEGEQFF. J is TRBJ2-1 and V is TRBV5-4; perhaps TRBD2 as D (5 bases). There are 13 residues in the CDR3. Trimming removed 3 bases at V and 10 bases at J, with 14 bases between. Per the germline V gene, CDR1 is SGHNT and CDR2 is YYREEE (reference sequence).

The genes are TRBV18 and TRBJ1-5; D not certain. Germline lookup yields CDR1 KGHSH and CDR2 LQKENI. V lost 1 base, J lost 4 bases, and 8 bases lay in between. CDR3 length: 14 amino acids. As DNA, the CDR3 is TGTGCCAGCTCACCACGGGCCGCTAATCAGCCCCAGCATTTT. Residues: CASSPRAANQPQHF. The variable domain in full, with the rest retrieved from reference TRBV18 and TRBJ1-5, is NAGVMQNPRHLVRRRGQEARLRCSPMKGHSHVYWYRQLPEEGLKFMVYLQKENIIDESGMPKERFSAEFPKEGPSILRIQQVVRGDSAAYFCASSPRAANQPQHFGDGTRLSIL.

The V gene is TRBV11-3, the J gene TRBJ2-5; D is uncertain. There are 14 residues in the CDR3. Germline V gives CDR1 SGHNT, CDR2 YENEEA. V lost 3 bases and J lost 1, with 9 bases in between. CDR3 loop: CASSFNPRQETQYF. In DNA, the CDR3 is TGTGCCAGCAGCTTTAACCCGCGCCAAGAGACCCAGTACTTC. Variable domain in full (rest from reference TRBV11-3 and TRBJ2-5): EAGVVQSPRYKIIEKKQPVAFWCNPISGHNTLYWYLQNLGQGPELLIRYENEEAVDDSQLPKDRFSAERLKGVDSTLKIQPAELGDSAVYLCASSFNPRQETQYFGPGTRLLVL.

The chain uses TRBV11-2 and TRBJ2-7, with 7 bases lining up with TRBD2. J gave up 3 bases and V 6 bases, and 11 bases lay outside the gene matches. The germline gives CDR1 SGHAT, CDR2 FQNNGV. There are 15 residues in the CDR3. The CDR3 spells CASRNGGILDYEQYF. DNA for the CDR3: TGTGCCAGCAGAAACGGGGGGATACTCGACTACGAGCAGTACTTC.

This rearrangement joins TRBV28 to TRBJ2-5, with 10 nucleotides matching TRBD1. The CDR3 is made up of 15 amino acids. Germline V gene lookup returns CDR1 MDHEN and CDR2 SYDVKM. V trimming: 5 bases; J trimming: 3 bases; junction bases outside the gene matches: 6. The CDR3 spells CASSPGQGKKETQYF. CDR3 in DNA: TGTGCCAGCAGTCCGGGACAGGGGAAAAAAGAGACCCAGTACTTC.

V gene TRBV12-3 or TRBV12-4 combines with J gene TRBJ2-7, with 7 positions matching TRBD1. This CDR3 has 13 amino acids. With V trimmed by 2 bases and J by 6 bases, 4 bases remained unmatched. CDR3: CASSLRGLVEQYF. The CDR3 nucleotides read TGTGCCAGCAGTTTAAGGGGGCTGGTCGAGCAGTACTTC.

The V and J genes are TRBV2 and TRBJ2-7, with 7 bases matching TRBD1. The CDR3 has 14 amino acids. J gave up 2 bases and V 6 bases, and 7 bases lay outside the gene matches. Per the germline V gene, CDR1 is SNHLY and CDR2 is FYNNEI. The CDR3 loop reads CASREQGPTYEQYF. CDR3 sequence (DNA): TGTGCCAGCAGGGAACAGGGGCCTACCTACGAGCAGTACTTC.

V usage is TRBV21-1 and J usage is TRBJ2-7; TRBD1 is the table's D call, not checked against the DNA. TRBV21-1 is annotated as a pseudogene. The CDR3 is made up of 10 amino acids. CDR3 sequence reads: CASGVQGTYF. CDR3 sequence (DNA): TGTGCCAGCGGCGTACAGGGCACGTACTTC.

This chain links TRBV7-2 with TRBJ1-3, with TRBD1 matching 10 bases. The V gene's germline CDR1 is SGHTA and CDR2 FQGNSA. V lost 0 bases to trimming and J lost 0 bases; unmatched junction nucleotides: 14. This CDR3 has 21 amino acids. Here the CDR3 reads CASSLALGQGSFYSSGNTIYF. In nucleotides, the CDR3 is TGTGCCAGCAGCTTAGCTTTGGGACAGGGGTCCTTTTACTCCTCTGGAAACACCATATATTTT.

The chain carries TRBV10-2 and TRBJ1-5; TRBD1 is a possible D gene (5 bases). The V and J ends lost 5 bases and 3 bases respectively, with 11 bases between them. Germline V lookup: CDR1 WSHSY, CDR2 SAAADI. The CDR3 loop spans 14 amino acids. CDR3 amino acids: CASSLRQSNQPQHF. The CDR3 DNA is TGCGCCAGCAGTCTCAGACAGTCCAATCAGCCCCAGCATTTT.

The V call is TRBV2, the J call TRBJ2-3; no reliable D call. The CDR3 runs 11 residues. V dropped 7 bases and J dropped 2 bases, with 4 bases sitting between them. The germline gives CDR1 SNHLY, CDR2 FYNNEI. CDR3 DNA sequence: TGTGCCAGCATCGTCACAGATACGCAGTATTTT. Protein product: CASIVTDTQYF.

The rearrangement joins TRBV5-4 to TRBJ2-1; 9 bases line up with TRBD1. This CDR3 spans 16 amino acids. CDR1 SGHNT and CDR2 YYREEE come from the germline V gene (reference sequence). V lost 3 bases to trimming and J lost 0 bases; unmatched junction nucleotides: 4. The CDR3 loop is CASSSDRGFSYNEQFF. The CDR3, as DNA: TGTGCCAGCAGCTCGGACAGGGGTTTCTCCTACAATGAGCAGTTCTTC.

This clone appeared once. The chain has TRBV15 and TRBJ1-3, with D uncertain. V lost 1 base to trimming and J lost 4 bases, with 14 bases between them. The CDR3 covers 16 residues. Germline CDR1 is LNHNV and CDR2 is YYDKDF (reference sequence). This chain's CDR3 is CATSRVEVSYGNTIYF. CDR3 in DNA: TGTGCCACCAGCAGAGTAGAAGTGTCTTACGGAAACACCATATATTTT.

The CDR3 sequence: CASSSGAGPADTQYF. CDR3 in DNA: TGTGCCAGCAGCTCTGGGGCAGGGCCCGCAGATACGCAGTATTTT. The rearrangement uses TRBV7-7 and TRBJ2-3; D is perhaps TRBD1 (5 bases). This CDR3 is 15 amino acids long. Germline V gene lookup returns CDR1 SSHAT and CDR2 FNYEAQ (reference sequence). Between the trimmed V and J ends, which lost 4 bases and 4 bases, there was a span of 15 bases. Variable domain in full (rest from reference TRBV7-7 and TRBJ2-3): GAGVSQSPRYKVTKRGQDVTLRCDPISSHATLYWYQQALGQGPEFLTYFNYEAQPDKSGLPSDRFSAERPEGSISTLTIQRTEQRDSAMYRCASSSGAGPADTQYFGPGTRLTVL.

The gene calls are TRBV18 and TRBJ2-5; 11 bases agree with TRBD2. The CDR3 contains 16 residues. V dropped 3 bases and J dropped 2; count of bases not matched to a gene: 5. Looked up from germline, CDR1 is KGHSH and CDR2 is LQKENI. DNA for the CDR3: TGTGCCAGCTCACCGCAGACTAGCGGGGTACAAGAGACCCAGTACTTC. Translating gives CASSPQTSGVQETQYF.

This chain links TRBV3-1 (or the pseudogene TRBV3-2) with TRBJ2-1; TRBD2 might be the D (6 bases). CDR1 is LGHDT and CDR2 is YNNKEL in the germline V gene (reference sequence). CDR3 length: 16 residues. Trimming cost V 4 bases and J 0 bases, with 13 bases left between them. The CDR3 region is CASSPIPGLSYNEQFF. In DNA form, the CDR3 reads TGTGCCAGCAGCCCGATCCCGGGACTCTCCTACAATGAGCAGTTCTTC.